These 11 T cell receptor beta chains were sequenced from one sample in a study of T-cell memory formation after mild COVID-19. In TCRdb, the 5' RACE reads were re-called with MiXCR into one record per CDR3 protein. This sample carries roughly 620,000 distinct CDR3 sequences, approximately 19% of them seen once, and the ten largest clones take approximately 12%. The specimen was PBMCs or a T cell subset sorted from them (not recorded which). Source of these receptors: an adult woman who had mild COVID-19 (a few samples of this study predate the infection). Cell type and time point are not known.

The gene calls are TRBV24-1 and TRBJ1-1; a weak D match, TRBD1 (6 bases). CDR1 is KGHDR and CDR2 is SFDVKD in the germline V gene. This CDR3 has 13 amino acids. Trimming removed 2 bases at V and 3 bases at J, with 6 bases between. For the CDR3, the DNA is TGTGCCACCAGTGATTGGGGGCACACTGAAGCTTTCTTT. It codes for CATSDWGHTEAFF.

In this sample, this clonotype turned up a few times. This chain links TRBV24-1 with TRBJ2-1; no clear D. The CDR3 is 11 residues long. With 9 bases removed from V and 8 bases from J, the gap between germline ends came to 10 bases. The germline CDR1 and CDR2 sequences are KGHDR and SFDVKD. The CDR3 here is CATATFDEQFF. Here the CDR3 DNA reads TGTGCCACCGCCACTTTCGATGAGCAGTTCTTC.

This clonotype was recorded a few times. The chain joins TRBV11-3 to TRBJ1-2, with unresolved D. CDR1 is SGHNT, CDR2 YENEEA, per germline. The CDR3 has 12 residues. Trimming removed 5 bases from V and 6 bases from J, with 10 bases in between. CDR3 coding DNA: TGTGCCAGCAGCCATTACGCGGATGGCTACACCTTC. Translation gives CASSHYADGYTF. The complete variable domain, with remaining parts taken from reference TRBV11-3 and TRBJ1-2, reads EAGVVQSPRYKIIEKKQPVAFWCNPISGHNTLYWYLQNLGQGPELLIRYENEEAVDDSQLPKDRFSAERLKGVDSTLKIQPAELGDSAVYLCASSHYADGYTFGSGTRLTVV.

The chain combines TRBV6-2 or TRBV6-3 with TRBJ2-1; 7 bases fit TRBD2. After removal of 4 bases from V and 11 bases from J, the junction contained 5 bases not matched to a gene. The CDR3 is 12 residues long. CDR1 is MNHEY, CDR2 SVGEGT, per germline. The CDR3 here is CASSFAGDKQFF. In DNA, the CDR3 is TGTGCCAGCAGTTTTGCGGGAGACAAGCAGTTCTTC.

The sample holds many counts of this clonotype. The V call is TRBV7-8, the J call TRBJ2-1; D ambiguous. V lost 2 bases and J lost 2, with 13 bases in between. The CDR3 is 16 amino acids. The germline V gene encodes CDR1 SGHVS and CDR2 FQNEAQ. In nucleotides, the CDR3 is TGTGCCAGCAGCTTAAAGGAGTCAGGACCCTACAATGAGCAGTTCTTC. Translation gives CASSLKESGPYNEQFF.

The gene calls are TRBV11-2 and TRBJ2-1; 8 bases agree with TRBD2. CDR1 is SGHAT and CDR2 is FQNNGV in the germline V gene. Losses at the gene ends were 0 bases for V and 4 bases for J; bases not matched to a gene: 5. CDR3 length: 16 amino acids. The CDR3 spells CASSLEAGVSYNEQFF. The CDR3 DNA reads TGTGCCAGCAGCTTAGAAGCGGGAGTCTCTTACAATGAGCAGTTCTTC.

This clonotype was seen a few times. The J gene is TRBJ1-1, the V gene TRBV7-9; no definite D call. Germline V gives CDR1 SEHNR, CDR2 FQNEAQ (reference sequence). The CDR3 spans 14 residues. Trimming shortened V by 2 bases and J by 4 bases, and 11 bases separated the two germline ends. This CDR3 reads CASSLNEVGTEAFF. DNA of the CDR3: TGTGCCAGCAGCTTAAACGAGGTGGGCACTGAAGCTTTCTTT.

In its sample, this clonotype was seen a few times. This chain connects TRBV7-6 to TRBJ1-1, with TRBD1 matching over 8 bases. J was trimmed by 4 bases and V by 2 bases; bases with no gene match: 9. The CDR3 has 16 amino acids. Germline V CDR1 and CDR2: SGHVS, FNYEAQ. CDR3 in DNA: TGTGCCAGCAGCTTATGGGACAGGCATGGGAGCACTGAAGCTTTCTTT. This translates into CASSLWDRHGSTEAFF. The full variable domain, rest sourced from reference TRBV7-6 and TRBJ1-1, is GAGVSQSPRYKVTKRGQDVALRCDPISGHVSLYWYRQALGQGPEFLTYFNYEAQQDKSGLPNDRFSAERPEGSISTLTIQRTEQRDSAMYRCASSLWDRHGSTEAFFGQGTRLTVV.

The V call is TRBV4-3, the J call TRBJ1-2, with D perhaps TRBD1 (5 bases). Per germline, CDR1 LGHNA and CDR2 YSLEER. This CDR3 has 17 amino acids. Between the trimmed V and J ends, which lost 0 bases and 4 bases, there was a span of 18 bases. The DNA for the CDR3 is TGCGCCAGCAGCCAAGATTGGGACTGGGCAGGGACCTATGGCTACACCTTC. Protein: CASSQDWDWAGTYGYTF.

This clonotype was seen many times. V gene TRBV11-2 combines with J gene TRBJ1-1; unclear D gene. The V gene's germline CDR1 is SGHAT and CDR2 FQNNGV. This CDR3 has 16 residues. Trimming stripped 0 bases from V and 0 bases from J, with 11 bases between. The CDR3 loop reads CASSLEAIRMNTEAFF. CDR3 in DNA: TGTGCCAGCAGCTTAGAGGCGATACGGATGAACACTGAAGCTTTCTTT.

This clonotype was counted a single time. The chain uses TRBV3-1 and TRBJ2-6; D is unresolved. V was trimmed by 4 bases and J by 8 bases, leaving 6 bases between them. The CDR3 is 12 amino acids. CDR1 is LGHDT, CDR2 YNNKEL, per germline (reference sequence). The CDR3 coding sequence is TGTGCCAGCAGCCCCGAGCCCAACGTCCTGACTTTC. Translating it yields CASSPEPNVLTF.